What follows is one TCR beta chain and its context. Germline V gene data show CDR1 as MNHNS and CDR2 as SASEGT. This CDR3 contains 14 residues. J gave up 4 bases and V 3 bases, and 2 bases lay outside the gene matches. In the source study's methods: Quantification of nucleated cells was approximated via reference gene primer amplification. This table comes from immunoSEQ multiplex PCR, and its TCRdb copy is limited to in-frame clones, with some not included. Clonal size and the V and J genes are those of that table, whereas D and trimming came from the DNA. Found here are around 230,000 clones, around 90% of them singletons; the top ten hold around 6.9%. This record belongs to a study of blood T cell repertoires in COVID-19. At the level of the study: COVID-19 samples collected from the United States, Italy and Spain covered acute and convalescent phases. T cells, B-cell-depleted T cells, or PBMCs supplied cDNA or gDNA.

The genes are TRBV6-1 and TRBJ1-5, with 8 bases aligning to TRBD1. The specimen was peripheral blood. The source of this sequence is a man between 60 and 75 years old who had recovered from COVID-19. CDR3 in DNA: TGTGCCAGCAGTGAGGGACAGGTTAATCAGCCCCAGCATTTT. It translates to CASSEGQVNQPQHF.